This TCR beta chain was captured by sequencing in a study of cytomegalovirus exposure and HLA in healthy donors. Study-wide points: The study recorded 150 to 200 TCR beta chains that were cytomegalovirus-associated. Cytomegalovirus status, reportedly, was diagnosed with high specificity and sensitivity by the classifier.

This CDR3 has 18 residues. Germline V gives CDR1 MGHDK, CDR2 SYGVNS. V was trimmed by 4 bases and J by 2 bases, leaving 22 bases between them. Method: immunoSEQ multiplex PCR; TCRdb's copy keeps in-frame clones and lacks some. The sample consists of 160,000 or so clones, just under 85% of them appearing once. As regards this clone: The antigen is not known.

Source material: PBMCs. This rearrangement joins TRBV25-1 to TRBJ2-3, with a weak D call TRBD2 (7 bases). This receptor was identified in a man aged 25 to 40 in good health and CMV-seropositive. CDR3 nucleotides: TGTGCCAGCAGTGCCACCGGAAAGGGGGGGGGCTCCACAGATACGCAGTATTTT. This encodes CASSATGKGGGSTDTQYF.